This note documents a single T cell receptor (beta chain) sequence. The source of the sample is a study of blood T cell repertoires in COVID-19. Study at large: Acute and convalescent COVID-19 specimens originated in the United States, Italy and Spain. In each case, the material was cDNA or gDNA derived from T cells, B-cell-depleted T cells, or PBMCs.

Looked up from germline, CDR1 is MDHEN and CDR2 is SYDVKM. Trimming cost V 3 bases and J 4 bases; bases outside gene matches: 1. The CDR3 length is 15 residues. TCRdb's copy holds only in-frame clones and misses some; the assay was immunoSEQ multiplex PCR. This table has over 40,000 clones, approximately 86% appearing once. V usage is TRBV28 and J usage is TRBJ2-2; 11 bases are shared with TRBD1. Sequencing input: peripheral blood. This TCR came from a man aged 80 or over with active COVID-19. CDR3 sequence: CASSFGTGGTGELFF. CDR3 in DNA: TGTGCCAGCAGTTTTGGGACAGGGGGCACCGGGGAGCTGTTTTTT.